These 17 T cell receptor beta chains share one sample of origin, sequenced in a study of blood T cell repertoires in COVID-19 (dated by TCRdb to the early 2020s). Library preparation was by the immunoSEQ multiplex PCR assay. What TCRdb holds here is the immuneACCESS table cut down to in-frame rearrangements. Part of the clones is not present; checked against another copy, under half of the missing clones reflect an unresolved V gene, and the others are unexplained. In all, the sample holds fewer than 110,000 clones, and 75% to 90% of those were seen once. The ten largest account for around 11% of the sample. The sample comprised peripheral blood. The receptors derive from a human donor in a cohort sampled during active COVID-19.

V gene TRBV29-1 combines with J gene TRBJ2-5; 9 bases align to TRBD1. This CDR3 comprises 13 residues. Germline V lookup: CDR1 SQVTM, CDR2 ANQGSEA. The junction had 6 bases not matched to a gene; V was cut back by 7 bases and J by 3 bases. The CDR3 protein is CSADGTGKETQYF. The CDR3 bases are TGCAGCGCCGACGGGACAGGGAAAGAGACCCAGTACTTC.

This chain connects TRBV12-5 to TRBJ2-2, with TRBD1 matching over 8 bases. The trim removed 1 base at V and 5 bases at J, leaving 3 bases unmatched. The germline CDR1 and CDR2 sequences are LGHNT and FRNRAP. The CDR3 extends over 15 amino acids. The CDR3 reads CASGLAGGETGELFF. The CDR3 region has the DNA TGTGCTAGTGGTTTGGCAGGGGGCGAGACCGGGGAGCTGTTTTTT.

The chain recombines TRBV7-3 with TRBJ2-3; D is undetermined. CDR1 is SGHTA and CDR2 is FQGTGA in the germline V gene. The V end lost 3 bases, the J end lost 3 bases, and 16 bases lay between the germline ends. The CDR3 consists of 16 residues. The CDR3 loop is CASSLSGIGSTDTQYF. In DNA form, the CDR3 reads TGTGCCAGCAGCTTGTCAGGAATAGGATCGACAGATACGCAGTATTTT.

V is TRBV9 and J is TRBJ1-1; D is perhaps TRBD1 (5 bases). V lost 0 bases and J lost 1, with 13 bases in between. Germline loops: CDR1 SGDLS, CDR2 YYNGEE. This CDR3 spans 16 amino acids. This CDR3 is CASSVGEGWGNTEAFF. Written as DNA, the CDR3 is TGTGCCAGCAGCGTAGGGGAGGGGTGGGGGAACACTGAAGCTTTCTTT.

V and J are TRBV6-1 and TRBJ1-5, with a tentative D call TRBD1 (5 bases). The CDR3 runs to 16 residues. V lost 3 bases to trimming and J lost 5 bases, with 17 bases between them. Looked up from germline, CDR1 is MNHNS and CDR2 is SASEGT. The CDR3 sequence is CASSDPGRGDDQPQHF. CDR3 bases: TGTGCCAGCAGTGACCCGGGGAGGGGCGATGATCAGCCCCAGCATTTT.

This chain links TRBV18 with TRBJ1-1; 7 nucleotides match TRBD1. With V trimmed by 3 bases and J by 0 bases, 1 base remained unmatched. CDR3 length: 14 residues. The V gene's germline CDR1 is KGHSH and CDR2 LQKENI. As DNA, the CDR3 is TGTGCCAGCTCACCGGACAGGTTGAACACTGAAGCTTTCTTT. It encodes CASSPDRLNTEAFF.

The gene calls are TRBV11-2 and TRBJ2-3; 8 bases are shared with TRBD2. Germline lookup yields CDR1 SGHAT and CDR2 FQNNGV. J lost 5 bases, V lost 2 bases, and 9 bases had no gene match. The CDR3 is 16 residues long. The CDR3 is CASSLLAGGLIDTQYF. In nucleotides, the CDR3 is TGTGCCAGCAGCTTATTGGCGGGGGGCCTCATAGATACGCAGTATTTT.

The chain employs TRBV2 and TRBJ2-5; 11 bases agree with TRBD2. With V trimmed by 6 bases and J by 5 bases, 8 bases remained unmatched. The CDR3 is 15 amino acids. CDR1 is SNHLY and CDR2 is FYNNEI in the germline V gene. The CDR3 DNA reads TGTGCCAGCAGGCCGCTAGCGGGGGGCGTGGAGACCCAGTACTTC. Translation: CASRPLAGGVETQYF. Filled out from reference TRBV2 and TRBJ2-5, the complete variable domain reads EPEVTQTPSHQVTQMGQEVILRCVPISNHLYFYWYRQILGQKVEFLVSFYNNEISEKSEIFDDQFSVERPDGSNFTLKIRSTKLEDSAMYFCASRPLAGGVETQYFGPGTRLLVL.

The chain employs TRBV7-3 and TRBJ2-7, with 11 bases identical to TRBD2. This CDR3 region has 15 residues. CDR1 SGHTA and CDR2 FQGTGA come from the germline V gene. V shed 2 bases and J 4 bases; nucleotides not matched to a gene: 4. Here the CDR3 reads CASSLASGGPYEQYF. The CDR3 DNA reads TGTGCCAGCAGCTTAGCTAGCGGGGGGCCTTACGAGCAGTACTTC. Combining the CDR3 with reference TRBV7-3 and TRBJ2-7 gives the whole variable domain GAGVSQTPSNKVTEKGKYVELRCDPISGHTALYWYRQSLGQGPEFLIYFQGTGAADDSGLPNDRFFAVRPEGSVSTLKIQRTERGDSAVYLCASSLASGGPYEQYFGPGTRLTVT.

The rearrangement links TRBV2 to TRBJ1-6; D uncertain. Germline CDR1 reads SNHLY; CDR2 reads FYNNEI. CDR3 size: 15 residues. The V end was cut by 6 bases, the J end by 0 bases, with 9 bases between. The CDR3 DNA reads as TGTGCCAGCAGGACCGGGAGCTCCTATAATTCACCCCTCCACTTT. This encodes CASRTGSSYNSPLHF.

The chain couples TRBV7-9 to TRBJ1-2; TRBD1 might be the D (6 bases). The CDR3 spans 14 residues. V lost 5 bases and J lost 8, with 18 bases in between. Germline V gene sequence: CDR1 SEHNR, CDR2 FQNEAQ (reference sequence). The CDR3 nucleotides read TGTGCCAGCAGCGCCAACCAGGGGCAACGGGGCTACACCTTC. Encoded protein: CASSANQGQRGYTF.

This clone has just a few counts. This sequence joins TRBV5-4 and TRBJ2-2; D is possibly TRBD1 (6 bases). The CDR3 covers 15 residues. V lost 4 bases, J lost 2 bases, and 12 bases lay in between. Germline CDR1 SGHNT, CDR2 YYREEE (reference sequence). The CDR3 DNA is TGTGCCAGCAGCCTGGATGGGACAAACACCGGGGAGCTGTTTTTT. It encodes CASSLDGTNTGELFF.

J is TRBJ2-7 and V is TRBV2, with 10 bases fitting TRBD2. V dropped 4 bases and J dropped 0; count of bases not matched to a gene: 9. The CDR3 is 17 residues long. Germline CDR1 SNHLY, CDR2 FYNNEI. The DNA for the CDR3 is TGTGCCAGCAGTGTACCTAGCGGGGGCCCGAGCTCCTACGAGCAGTACTTC. Its protein is CASSVPSGGPSSYEQYF.

This sequence joins TRBV19 and TRBJ2-3; 11 positions agree with TRBD1. Germline trimming cut 5 bases from V and 4 bases from J; bases unmatched to any gene: 2. CDR1 is LNHDA, CDR2 SQIVND, per germline (reference sequence). This CDR3 is built from 14 residues. CDR3 sequence: CASSRDRGSDTQYF. The CDR3 region has the DNA TGTGCCAGTAGTCGGGACAGGGGGTCAGATACGCAGTATTTT.

This clone was observed a single time. The chain is built from TRBV7-8 and TRBJ2-7; TRBD1 might be the D (7 bases). V lost 0 bases, J lost 3 bases, and 12 bases lay in between. The CDR3 contains 15 residues. CDR1 is SGHVS and CDR2 is FQNEAQ in the germline V gene. The chain's CDR3 is CASSLAARGVYEQYF. The CDR3 coding sequence is TGTGCCAGCAGCTTAGCGGCCAGGGGGGTCTACGAGCAGTACTTC.

J is TRBJ2-7 and V is TRBV6-5; 11 bases are a match to TRBD2. Germline CDR1 reads MNHEY; CDR2 reads SVGAGI. The CDR3 contains 14 residues. V dropped 6 bases and J dropped 1; count of bases not matched to a gene: 2. In nucleotides, the CDR3 is TGTGCCAGCAGCCTAGCGGGGGGTTCCTACGAGCAGTACTTC. The encoded protein is CASSLAGGSYEQYF.

This chain uses TRBV30 with TRBJ2-3; no definite D call. Germline V gene lookup returns CDR1 GTSNPN and CDR2 SVGIG (reference sequence). V was trimmed by 5 bases and J by 8 bases, leaving 17 bases between them. The CDR3 extends over 13 amino acids. CDR3 residues: CAWSEIDRGTQYF. The CDR3 DNA sequence: TGTGCCTGGTCCGAGATCGATCGCGGTACGCAGTATTTT. The whole variable domain, remainder taken from reference TRBV30 and TRBJ2-3, is SQTIHQWPATLVQPVGSPLSLECTVEGTSNPNLYWYRQAAGRGLQLLFYSVGIGQISSEVPQNLSASRPQDRQFILSSKKLLLSDSGFYLCAWSEIDRGTQYFGPGTRLTVL.